This TCR beta chain originates from a study of T cell changes during pregnancy in multiple sclerosis. The CDR3 runs to 14 residues. CDR1 and CDR2 from the germline V gene are MDHEN and SYDVKM. J gave up 8 bases and V 4 bases, and 10 bases lay outside the gene matches. Clones were sequenced by immunoSEQ multiplex PCR, and TCRdb holds only the in-frame ones, with some missing. The top ten clones hold approximately 0.21% of a sample with 45,000 to 60,000 clones, around 90% of them seen once. Sequences were derived from CD4+ T cells from peripheral blood mononuclear cells, sampled in the second trimester of pregnancy. This TCR was recovered from a female donor with multiple sclerosis, enrolled in a pregnancy study. The chain employs TRBV28 and TRBJ1-2, with 7 bases fitting TRBD1. CDR3 region: CASSSVRGPEGYTF. The CDR3 coding sequence is TGTGCCAGCAGTTCGGTAAGGGGGCCGGAAGGCTACACCTTC.